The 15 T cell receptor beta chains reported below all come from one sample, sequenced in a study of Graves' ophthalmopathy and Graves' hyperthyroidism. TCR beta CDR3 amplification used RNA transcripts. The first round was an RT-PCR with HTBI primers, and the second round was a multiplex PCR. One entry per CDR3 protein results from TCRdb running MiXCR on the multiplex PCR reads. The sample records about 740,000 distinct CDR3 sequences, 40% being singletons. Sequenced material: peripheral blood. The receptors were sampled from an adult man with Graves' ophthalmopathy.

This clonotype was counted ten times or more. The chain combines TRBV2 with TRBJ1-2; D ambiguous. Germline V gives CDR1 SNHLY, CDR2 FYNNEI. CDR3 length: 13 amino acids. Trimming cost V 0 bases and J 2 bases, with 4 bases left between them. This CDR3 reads CASSEAGNYGYTF. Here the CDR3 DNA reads TGTGCCAGCAGTGAAGCAGGGAACTATGGCTACACCTTC.

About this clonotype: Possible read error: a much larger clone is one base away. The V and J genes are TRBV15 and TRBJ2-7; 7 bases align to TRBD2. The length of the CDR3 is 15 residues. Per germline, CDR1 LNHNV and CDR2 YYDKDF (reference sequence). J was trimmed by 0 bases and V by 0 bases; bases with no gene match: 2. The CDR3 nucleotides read TGTGCCACCAGCAGAGATTCGGGGGGCTCCTACGAGCAGTACTTC. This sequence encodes CATSRDSGGSYEQYF. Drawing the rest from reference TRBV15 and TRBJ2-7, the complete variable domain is DAMVIQNPRYQVTQFGKPVTLSCSQTLNHNVMYWYQQKSSQAPKLLFHYYDKDFNNEADTPDNFQSRRPNTSFCFLDIRSPGLGDTAMYLCATSRDSGGSYEQYFGPGTRLTVT.

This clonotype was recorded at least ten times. Here the CDR3 DNA reads TGCAGCGTCGCCGGGGCCGCCTACGAGCAGTACTTC. Encoded protein: CSVAGAAYEQYF. The chain couples TRBV29-1 to TRBJ2-7; D tentatively reads TRBD1 or TRBD2 (5 bases each). Germline CDR1 SQVTM, CDR2 ANQGSEA. V was trimmed by 6 bases and J by 2 bases, leaving 11 bases between them. The CDR3 length is 12 residues.

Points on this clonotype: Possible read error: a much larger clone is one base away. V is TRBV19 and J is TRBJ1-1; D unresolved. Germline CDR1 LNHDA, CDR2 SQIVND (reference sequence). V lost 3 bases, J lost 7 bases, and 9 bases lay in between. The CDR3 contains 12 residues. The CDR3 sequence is CASSMASFEAFF. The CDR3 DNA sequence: TGTGCCAGTAGTATGGCGTCGTTTGAAGCTTTCTTT.

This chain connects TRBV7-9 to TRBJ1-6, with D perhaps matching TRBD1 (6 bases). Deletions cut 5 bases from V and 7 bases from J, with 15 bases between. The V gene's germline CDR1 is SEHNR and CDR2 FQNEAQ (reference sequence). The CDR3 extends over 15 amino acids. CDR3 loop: CASSRPKGGNSPLHF. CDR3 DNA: TGTGCCAGCAGCCGACCGAAGGGGGGCAATTCACCCCTCCACTTT. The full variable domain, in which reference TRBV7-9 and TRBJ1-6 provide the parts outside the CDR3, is DTGVSQNPRHKITKRGQNVTFRCDPISEHNRLYWYRQTLGQGPEFLTYFQNEAQLEKSRLLSDRFSAERPKGSFSTLEIQRTEQGDSAMYLCASSRPKGGNSPLHFGNGTRLTVT.

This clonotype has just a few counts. CDR3 DNA sequence: TGTGCCAGCACCTATAACCACGAGCAGTACTTC. Protein: CASTYNHEQYF. This chain links TRBV5-8 with TRBJ2-7; no clear D gene. Trimming took 6 bases from V and 5 from J, leaving 9 bases between them. CDR1 and CDR2 from the germline V gene are SGHTS and YDEGEE. The CDR3 runs to 11 residues. The whole variable domain, remainder taken from reference TRBV5-8 and TRBJ2-7, is EAGVTQSPTHLIKTRGQQATLRCSPISGHTSVYWYQQALGLGLQFLLWYDEGEERNRGNFPPRFSGRQFPNYSSELNVNALELEDSALYLCASTYNHEQYFGPGTRLTVT.

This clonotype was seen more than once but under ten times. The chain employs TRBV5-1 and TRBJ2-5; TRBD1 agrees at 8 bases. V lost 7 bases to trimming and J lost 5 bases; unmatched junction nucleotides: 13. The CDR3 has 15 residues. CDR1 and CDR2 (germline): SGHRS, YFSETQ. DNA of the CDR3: TGCGCCAGCCTCAAAATGGGCCAGGGGGCGGAGACCCAGTACTTC. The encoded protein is CASLKMGQGAETQYF.

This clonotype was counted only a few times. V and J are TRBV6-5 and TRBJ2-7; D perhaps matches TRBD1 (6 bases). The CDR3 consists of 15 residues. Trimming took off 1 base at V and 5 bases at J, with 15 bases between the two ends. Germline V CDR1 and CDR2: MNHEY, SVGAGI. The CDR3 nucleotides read TGTGCCAGCAGTTACTTGGCAGGGGCAGGCAACGAGCAGTACTTC. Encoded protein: CASSYLAGAGNEQYF.

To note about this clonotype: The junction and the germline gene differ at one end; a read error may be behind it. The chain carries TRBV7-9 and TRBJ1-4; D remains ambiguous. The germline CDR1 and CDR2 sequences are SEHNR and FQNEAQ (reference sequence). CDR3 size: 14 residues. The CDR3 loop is CVSSLTGTNEKLFF. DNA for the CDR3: TGTGTCAGCAGCTTGACGGGGACTAATGAAAAACTGTTTTTT.

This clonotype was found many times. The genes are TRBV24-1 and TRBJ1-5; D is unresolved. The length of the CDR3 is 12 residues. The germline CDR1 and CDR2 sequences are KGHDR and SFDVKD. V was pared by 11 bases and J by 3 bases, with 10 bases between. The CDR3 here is CASSNSNQPQHF. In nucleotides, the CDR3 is TGTGCCAGTAGTAACTCCAATCAGCCCCAGCATTTT.

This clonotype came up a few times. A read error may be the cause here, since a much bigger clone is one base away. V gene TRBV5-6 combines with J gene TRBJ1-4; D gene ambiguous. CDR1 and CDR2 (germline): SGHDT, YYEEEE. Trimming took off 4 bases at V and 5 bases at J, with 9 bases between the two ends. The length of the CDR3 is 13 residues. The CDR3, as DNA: TGTGCCAGCAGCCGGACCATGAATGAAAAACTGTTTTTT. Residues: CASSRTMNEKLFF.

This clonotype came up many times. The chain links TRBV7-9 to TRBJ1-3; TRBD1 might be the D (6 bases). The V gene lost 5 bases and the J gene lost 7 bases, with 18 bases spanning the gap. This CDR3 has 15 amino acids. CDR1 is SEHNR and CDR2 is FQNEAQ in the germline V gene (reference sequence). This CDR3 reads CASSGRGGGTNTIYF. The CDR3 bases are TGTGCCAGCAGCGGCCGGGGGGGCGGAACGAACACCATATATTTT. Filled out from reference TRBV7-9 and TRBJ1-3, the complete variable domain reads DTGVSQNPRHKITKRGQNVTFRCDPISEHNRLYWYRQTLGQGPEFLTYFQNEAQLEKSRLLSDRFSAERPKGSFSTLEIQRTEQGDSAMYLCASSGRGGGTNTIYFGEGSWLTVV.

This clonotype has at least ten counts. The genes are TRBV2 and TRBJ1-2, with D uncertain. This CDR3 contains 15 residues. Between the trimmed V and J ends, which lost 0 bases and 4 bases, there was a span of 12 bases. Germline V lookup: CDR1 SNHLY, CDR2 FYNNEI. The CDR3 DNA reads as TGTGCCAGCAGTGAAGCGCTTCAGGTCGGCTATGGCTACACCTTC. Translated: CASSEALQVGYGYTF.

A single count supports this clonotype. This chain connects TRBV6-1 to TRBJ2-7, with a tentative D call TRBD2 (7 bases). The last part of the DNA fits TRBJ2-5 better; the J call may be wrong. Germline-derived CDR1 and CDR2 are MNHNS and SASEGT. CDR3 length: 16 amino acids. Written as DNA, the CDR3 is TGTGCCAGCAGTCAAGTGGGGGGGGGCGGTGGGGAGACCCAGTACTTC. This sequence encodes CASSQVGGGGGETQYF.

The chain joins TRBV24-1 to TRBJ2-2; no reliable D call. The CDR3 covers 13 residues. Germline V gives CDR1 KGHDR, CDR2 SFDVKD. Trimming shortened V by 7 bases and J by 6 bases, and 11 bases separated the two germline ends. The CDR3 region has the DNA TGTGCCACCAGCGGGCTGGCCGCCGGGGAGCTGTTTTTT. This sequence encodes CATSGLAAGELFF.